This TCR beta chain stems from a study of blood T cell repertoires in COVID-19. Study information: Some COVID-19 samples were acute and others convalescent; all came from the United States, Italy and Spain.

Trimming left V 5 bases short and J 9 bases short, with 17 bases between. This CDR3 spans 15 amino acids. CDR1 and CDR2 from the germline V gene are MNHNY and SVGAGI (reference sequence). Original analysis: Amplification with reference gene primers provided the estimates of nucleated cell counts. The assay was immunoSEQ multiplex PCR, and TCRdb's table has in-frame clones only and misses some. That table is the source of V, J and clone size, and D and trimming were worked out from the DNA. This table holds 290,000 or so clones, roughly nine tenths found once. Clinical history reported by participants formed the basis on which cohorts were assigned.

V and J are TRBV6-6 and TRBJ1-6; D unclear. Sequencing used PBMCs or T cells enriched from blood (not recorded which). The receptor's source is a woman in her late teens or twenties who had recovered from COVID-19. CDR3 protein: CASSLLIEPGSPLHF. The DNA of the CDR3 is TGTGCCAGCAGTCTCCTCATAGAACCGGGTTCACCCCTCCACTTT.